This T cell receptor beta chain stems from a study of OX40 agonist ivuxolimab in advanced cancers. As for the study in general: Patients were approximately 80% male with ages about 23 to 90, mean 60. Eligibility rules accepted prior anti-PD-1, anti-PD-L1 or anti-CTLA-4 therapy, and 30% to 40% had some.

Assay used: immunoSEQ multiplex PCR; TCRdb lists only in-frame clones, some missing. The profile shows over 100,000 clones, approximately 92% of them singletons. Concerning this clone: Its specificity is not known.

Findings and limits, study-wide: Researchers report that CD8+ T cells had, on average, more expanded clones than CD4+. Partial responders at 0.1-3.0 mg/kg had among the lowest clonal expansion.

Sequenced material: CD4+ or CD8+ T cells sorted from blood, taken in a trial of the OX40 agonist ivuxolimab. The source is an adult with an advanced solid tumor such as melanoma, head and neck, liver or kidney cancer.

CDR3 sequence reads: CAWNSDRAYSNQPQHF. CDR3 in DNA: TGTGCCTGGAATTCCGACAGGGCCTATAGCAATCAGCCCCAGCATTTT. This rearrangement joins TRBV30 to TRBJ1-5; TRBD1 aligns across 7 bases. Germline V lookup: CDR1 GTSNPN, CDR2 SVGIG (reference sequence). The V gene end was trimmed by 4 bases and the J gene end by 0 bases; junction bases not matched to a gene: 9. This CDR3 region has 16 residues.